The entry below gives a single TCR beta chain sequence along with its context. The antigen is undetermined. PCR involved 60 Vbeta and 13 Jbeta primers. This table comes from immunoSEQ multiplex PCR, and its TCRdb copy is limited to in-frame clones, with some not included. The sample shows approximately 150,000 clones, roughly 79% of them seen only once. This entry belongs to a study of cytomegalovirus exposure and HLA in healthy donors. Study outcomes and limitations: Clonal expansion was found to be greater in HLA-associated TCR beta chains than in equally common others in a later analysis. Some TCR beta chains (164 of them) were listed as cytomegalovirus-associated.

Trimming at V came to 1 base and at J to 5 bases, leaving 8 bases not matched to a gene. This CDR3 has 17 amino acids. Per germline, CDR1 SEHNR and CDR2 FQNEAQ (reference sequence). Sequenced: PBMCs. The chain carries TRBV7-9 and TRBJ2-2; TRBD2 matches 9 bases. The origin of this receptor is a man aged 35 to 55 in good health and CMV-seropositive. The CDR3 sequence is CASSLGGSGSSTGELFF. CDR3 nucleotides: TGTGCCAGCAGCTTAGGGGGTAGCGGGAGTTCGACCGGGGAGCTGTTTTTT.